Listed below are T cell receptor beta chains from one sample, sequenced in a study of T cell responses to AZD1222 COVID-19 vaccine. Data came from immunoSEQ multiplex PCR; TCRdb stores just in-frame clones and leaves some out. The top ten clones hold less than 4.5% of a sample with about 200,000 clones, more than 80% of them seen once. Sample: peripheral blood, taken 28 days after the second dose of the MenACWY control vaccine. All receptors come from an adult who received the MenACWY meningococcal vaccine as a control. CDR3s include the opening cysteine and the closing phenylalanine or tryptophan. Each record gives: CDR3 protein, CDR3 DNA, J gene, clone size, D gene, V gene. The D gene is left open where the match is weak. Part of the rows lack a size; the others show once, few, many or a class for expanded clones.

CATSDWKPYNEQFF	TGTGCCACCAGTGATTGGAAGCCCTACAATGAGCAGTTCTTC	TRBJ2-1	NA	NA	TRBV24-1
CAISDSGGAYNEQFF	TGTGCCATCAGTGACTCGGGCGGGGCTTACAATGAGCAGTTCTTC	TRBJ2-1	few	NA	TRBV10-3
CATSTGPNSPLHF	TGTGCCACCAGCACGGGACCCAATTCACCCCTCCACTTT	TRBJ1-6	once	NA	TRBV15
CASSLRGGNQPQHF	TGTGCCAGCAGTTTGCGGGGAGGCAATCAGCCCCAGCATTTT	TRBJ1-5	NA	NA	TRBV27
CAWSVGTVNQPQHF	TGTGCCTGGAGTGTTGGGACAGTCAATCAGCCCCAGCATTTT	TRBJ1-5	NA	TRBD1	TRBV30
CASIPGARGAFF	TGTGCCAGCATTCCAGGAGCCCGGGGAGCTTTCTTT	TRBJ1-1	NA	NA	TRBV2
CAISPSGGTGELFF	TGTGCCATCTCACCTAGCGGGGGGACCGGGGAGCTGTTTTTT	TRBJ2-2	NA	TRBD2	TRBV10-3
CATSDLGPLGEQFF	TGTGCCACCAGTGACCTCGGGCCCCTTGGGGAGCAGTTCTTC	TRBJ2-1	NA	NA	TRBV24-1
CATSDPGQGGGYTF	TGTGCCACCAGTGACCCCGGACAGGGAGGCGGCTACACCTTC	TRBJ1-2	NA	TRBD1	TRBV24-1
CASREGSGNTIYF	TGTGCCAGCCGGGAGGGGTCTGGAAACACCATATATTTT	TRBJ1-3	NA	NA	TRBV7-9